This T cell receptor (beta chain) was observed in a study of OX40 agonist ivuxolimab in advanced cancers. Study-level background: Ivuxolimab is an agonistic anti-OX40 (CD134) antibody, and patients were treated with it. Patients achieving partial responses numbered three: one hepatocellular carcinoma case and two cutaneous melanoma cases. The dose-escalation cohort had hepatocellular carcinoma, melanoma, renal cell or head and neck cancer.

Notes on this clone: Its antigen is currently unknown.

General study findings and limits: Partial responders dosed at 0.1-3.0 mg/kg displayed clonal expansion ranking among the lowest.

CDR3 length: 14 amino acids. Germline loops: CDR1 SGHRS, CDR2 YFSETQ. The V gene lost 4 bases and the J gene lost 0 bases, with 11 bases spanning the gap. Only in-frame clones appear in the TCRdb table, and some are missing; sequencing was by immunoSEQ multiplex PCR. The repertoire holds around 12,000 clones, 80% seen once, with approximately 14% in the top ten. This specimen was CD4+ or CD8+ T cells sorted from blood, taken in a trial of the OX40 agonist ivuxolimab. V and J are TRBV5-1 and TRBJ2-7; tentative D call: TRBD2 (6 bases). The clonotype comes from an adult with an advanced solid tumor such as melanoma, head and neck, liver or kidney cancer. CDR3 DNA sequence: TGCGCCAGCAGCCCGGGGACTTTCTCCTACGAGCAGTACTTC. This encodes CASSPGTFSYEQYF.